The 5 T cell receptor beta chains given below trace back to one sample, sequenced in a study of CD8+ T cells in alopecia areata. Extracted RNA was reverse transcribed, and the resulting cDNA served as sequencing template. The table came from immunoSEQ multiplex PCR; TCRdb's copy has only in-frame clones and leaves some out. The sample shows 110,000 to 150,000 clones, 50% to 65% of them seen only once. Treatment: oral pan-JAK inhibitor, 5-10 mg twice daily. The material sequenced was CD8+ T cells sorted from blood, taken at week 4, from a patient treated with tofacitinib. These receptors all stem from a human donor with alopecia areata.

The chain has TRBV15 and TRBJ2-5; 14 bases line up with TRBD2. The CDR3 runs 18 residues. Germline CDR1 LNHNV, CDR2 YYDKDF (reference sequence). Trimming at V came to 6 bases and at J to 1 base, leaving 10 bases not matched to a gene. CDR3 DNA sequence: TGTGCCACCAGGAAGGGACTAGCGGGGGACCCGTTCCAAGAGACCCAGTACTTC. It is translated as CATRKGLAGDPFQETQYF.

This clone has more than one count but fewer than ten. The rearrangement joins TRBV30 to TRBJ1-6; D not certain. Trimming removed 2 bases at V and 0 bases at J, with 11 bases between. Germline V gene sequence: CDR1 GTSNPN, CDR2 SVGIG (reference sequence). The CDR3 has 16 amino acids. CDR3 loop: CAWSWGEGSYNSPLHF. In DNA form, the CDR3 reads TGTGCCTGGAGTTGGGGAGAAGGCTCCTATAATTCACCCCTCCACTTT.

This sequence joins TRBV23-1 and TRBJ2-2, with 11 bases identical to TRBD2. TRBV23-1 is treated as an ORF (open reading frame) with a function not yet certain. The CDR3 has 17 residues. The trim removed 4 bases at V and 3 bases at J, leaving 7 bases unmatched. As DNA, the CDR3 is TGCGCCAGCAGTCCCTCTAGCGGGGGGCGCCACACCGGGGAGCTGTTTTTT. Its protein product is CASSPSSGGRHTGELFF.

This clone was detected only a few times. V is TRBV23-1 and J is TRBJ2-2; TRBD1 is a possible D gene (6 bases). TRBV23-1 is an ORF, and what it does is uncertain. The CDR3 loop spans 15 amino acids. Trimming stripped 6 bases from V and 2 bases from J, with 13 bases between. DNA of the CDR3: TGCGCCAGCAGACTAAGGACAGTTAACACCGGGGAGCTGTTTTTT. This sequence encodes CASRLRTVNTGELFF.

The chain links TRBV5-4 to TRBJ1-1, with D tentatively TRBD1 (5 bases). Germline V gene lookup returns CDR1 SGHNT and CDR2 YYREEE (reference sequence). V dropped 5 bases and J dropped 7 bases, with 12 bases sitting between them. The CDR3 sequence is 12 residues long. CDR3 in amino acids: CASRGGDVEAFF. The DNA of the CDR3 is TGTGCCAGCAGGGGAGGGGATGTTGAAGCTTTCTTT. Complete variable domain (other parts from reference TRBV5-4 and TRBJ1-1): ETGVTQSPTHLIKTRGQQVTLRCSSQSGHNTVSWYQQALGQGPQFIFQYYREEENGRGNFPPRFSGLQFPNYSSELNVNALELDDSALYLCASRGGDVEAFFGQGTRLTVV.